The 19 T cell receptor beta chains given below trace back to one sample, sequenced in a study of T cell clones after liver transplantation (dated by TCRdb to between 2018 and 2021). The sample's time point label, decoded: pre-transplant. The library was made by the immunoSEQ multiplex PCR assay. The table was pulled from immuneACCESS by TCRdb, which kept in-frame rearrangements only. Such tables lose some clones; where checked, under half of the loss comes from unresolved V genes, and the rest has no known cause. The table for this sample lists tens of thousands of clones; 71% of them were counted only once. Approximately 16% of the sample belongs to the ten largest clones. Source: CD4+ T cells from blood, taken before liver transplant. Source of these receptors: a human donor who received a liver transplant.

This sequence joins TRBV28 and TRBJ2-1; the D is unclear. Germline V lookup: CDR1 MDHEN, CDR2 SYDVKM. The germline V and J ends were trimmed by 7 bases and 1 base, with 17 bases remaining between them. CDR3 length: 16 amino acids. The CDR3 spells CASNWLGRRSYNEQFF. The CDR3, as DNA: TGTGCCAGCAATTGGTTGGGTAGGCGGTCCTACAATGAGCAGTTCTTC.

The chain joins TRBV19 to TRBJ2-7, with 9 bases fitting TRBD1. Germline V gene lookup returns CDR1 LNHDA and CDR2 SQIVND (reference sequence). The J segment lost 3 bases and the V segment lost 6 bases, leaving 3 bases of the junction unmatched. This CDR3 region has 13 residues. CDR3 region: CASSGTGNYEQYF. In DNA form, the CDR3 reads TGTGCCAGTAGCGGGACAGGGAACTACGAGCAGTACTTC.

This sequence joins TRBV7-3 and TRBJ2-2; D is unclear. V was trimmed by 5 bases and J by 7 bases, leaving 8 bases between them. Per the germline V gene, CDR1 is SGHTA and CDR2 is FQGTGA. The CDR3 runs 12 residues. CDR3 in amino acids: CASSHSRGELFF. In DNA form, the CDR3 reads TGTGCCAGCAGCCACTCGCGCGGGGAGCTGTTTTTT. The full variable domain, in which reference TRBV7-3 and TRBJ2-2 provide the parts outside the CDR3, is GAGVSQTPSNKVTEKGKYVELRCDPISGHTALYWYRQSLGQGPEFLIYFQGTGAADDSGLPNDRFFAVRPEGSVSTLKIQRTERGDSAVYLCASSHSRGELFFGEGSRLTVL.

V is TRBV28 and J is TRBJ2-2; 8 bases align to TRBD2. Unmatched junction bases numbered 8, after V lost 7 bases and J lost 4 bases. Per germline, CDR1 MDHEN and CDR2 SYDVKM. This CDR3 spans 15 amino acids. The CDR3 sequence is CASTGGGLITGELFF. Here the CDR3 DNA reads TGTGCCAGCACGGGCGGGGGGCTTATCACCGGGGAGCTGTTTTTT.

Here the CDR3 DNA reads TGCGCCGTCAAAGGAGGGGTCGAAGAGACCCAGTACTTC. Protein sequence: CAVKGGVEETQYF. V usage is TRBV10-2 and J usage is TRBJ2-5, with D possibly TRBD2 on 6 matching bases. Germline assignment: CDR1 WSHSY and CDR2 SAAADI. The CDR3 is 13 amino acids. V lost 11 bases to trimming and J lost 3 bases, with 16 bases between them.

This clone was counted a single time. V is TRBV27 and J is TRBJ2-7, with D perhaps TRBD1 (5 bases). The CDR3 has 15 residues. CDR1 is MNHEY and CDR2 is SMNVEV in the germline V gene (reference sequence). Trimming cost V 1 base and J 2 bases, with 12 bases left between them. The CDR3 DNA sequence: TGTGCCAGCAGTTTATTAGGGCAGGGTACCTACGAGCAGTACTTC. It encodes CASSLLGQGTYEQYF.

This clone turned up a few times. The chain joins TRBV4-2 to TRBJ2-1; TRBD2 agrees at 10 bases. CDR3 size: 15 residues. V was pared by 4 bases and J by 5 bases, with 5 bases of the junction left unmatched. The germline gives CDR1 LGHNA, CDR2 YNFKEQ. This chain's CDR3 is CASSRLSGGDNEQFF. The CDR3 coding sequence is TGTGCCAGCAGCCGCTTGAGCGGGGGGGACAATGAGCAGTTCTTC.

This clone has a handful of counts. V and J are TRBV6-1 and TRBJ2-7, with D maybe TRBD1 (5 bases). Germline CDR1 reads MNHNS; CDR2 reads SASEGT. V lost 0 bases and J 2 bases, leaving 8 bases between the germline ends. This CDR3 has 14 residues. CDR3 coding DNA: TGTGCCAGCAGTGAAGCAACAGGCCCCTACGAGCAGTACTTC. It translates to CASSEATGPYEQYF.

The chain is built from TRBV9 and TRBJ2-7; TRBD2 aligns across 7 bases. The germline V gene encodes CDR1 SGDLS and CDR2 YYNGEE. The CDR3 is 14 amino acids. The J segment lost 4 bases and the V segment lost 3 bases, leaving 7 bases of the junction unmatched. The CDR3 spells CASSASWEGYEQYF. CDR3 coding DNA: TGTGCCAGCAGCGCCTCGTGGGAGGGTTACGAGCAGTACTTC.

This chain joins TRBV4-1 and TRBJ1-2; tentative D call: TRBD1 (6 bases). V lost 1 base and J 8 bases, leaving 14 bases between the germline ends. The CDR3 runs to 14 residues. From germline, CDR1 is MGHRA and CDR2 YSYEKL. The CDR3 DNA sequence: TGCGCCAGCAGCCAAGTCAGGGGTACGGAGGGCTACACCTTC. It yields the protein CASSQVRGTEGYTF.

The gene calls are TRBV5-1 and TRBJ2-7, with 12 bases matching TRBD2. The trim removed 4 bases at V and 7 bases at J, leaving 12 bases unmatched. Germline CDR1 and CDR2: SGHRS and YFSETQ. The CDR3 is 16 amino acids. In DNA form, the CDR3 reads TGCGCCAGCAGCCGGACCCTAGCGGGGGGGCCGGAGGAGCAGTACTTC. Amino acids: CASSRTLAGGPEEQYF.

The chain uses TRBV9 and TRBJ1-2; TRBD1 is a possible D gene (5 bases). The CDR3 length is 14 residues. Per the germline V gene, CDR1 is SGDLS and CDR2 is YYNGEE. Trimming removed 3 bases from V and 5 bases from J, with 14 bases in between. CDR3 sequence (DNA): TGTGCCAGCAGCGCCTTACAGGAGATATATGGCTACACCTTC. It yields the protein CASSALQEIYGYTF.

The rearrangement uses TRBV4-2 and TRBJ2-2; 10 bases align to TRBD2. The V and J ends lost 3 bases and 6 bases, in that order; junction bases with no gene match: 7. CDR1 is LGHNA, CDR2 YNFKEQ, per germline. The CDR3 is 16 amino acids. For the CDR3, the DNA is TGTGCCAGCAGCCAGGAGAGCGGGGGGGTAGCCGGGGAGCTGTTTTTT. Residues: CASSQESGGVAGELFF.

This clone was detected ten times or more. The rearrangement uses TRBV27 and TRBJ1-2; D ambiguous. CDR3 length: 13 residues. Germline V gives CDR1 MNHEY, CDR2 SMNVEV (reference sequence). V lost 0 bases and J lost 5, with 7 bases in between. In nucleotides, the CDR3 is TGTGCCAGCAGTTTATCGTCAACTTATGGCTACACCTTC. This gives the protein CASSLSSTYGYTF.

The rearrangement joins TRBV18 to TRBJ2-7; weak D call: TRBD1 (6 bases). The V and J ends lost 6 bases and 3 bases respectively, with 18 bases between them. This CDR3 comprises 15 residues. Per germline, CDR1 KGHSH and CDR2 LQKENI. CDR3 amino acids: CASSGDIGGIYEQYF. CDR3 sequence (DNA): TGTGCCAGCTCCGGGGACATAGGGGGAATCTACGAGCAGTACTTC.

In the case of this clone: The sample holds other DNA sequences that translate to the same CDR3. The chain is built from TRBV18 and TRBJ1-3, with 8 bases that match TRBD1. After removal of 2 bases from V and 3 bases from J, the junction contained 3 bases not matched to a gene. The CDR3 consists of 15 residues. Germline-derived CDR1 and CDR2 are KGHSH and LQKENI. This CDR3 is CASSPGGQGGNTIYF. In DNA form, the CDR3 reads TGTGCCAGCTCACCAGGCGGACAGGGTGGAAACACCATATATTTT.

The genes are TRBV6-6 and TRBJ1-2; 12 bases agree with TRBD1. The ends lost 7 bases at V and 6 bases at J; junction bases unmatched: 9. The germline V gene has CDR1 MNHNY and CDR2 SVGAGI (reference sequence). The CDR3 is made up of 15 amino acids. The CDR3 coding sequence is TGTGCCAGCACCTCGCGGGACAGGGGGCCGGATGGCTACACCTTC. This translates into CASTSRDRGPDGYTF.

The chain uses TRBV7-8 and TRBJ2-7; 10 bases line up with TRBD1. The CDR3 extends over 14 amino acids. V was clipped by 6 bases and J by 8 bases; unmatched bases: 10. CDR1 SGHVS and CDR2 FQNEAQ come from the germline V gene. Here the CDR3 reads CASRQPGQGLQQYF. The CDR3 DNA sequence: TGTGCCAGCAGACAACCGGGACAGGGGTTGCAGCAGTACTTC.

At least ten counts were recorded for this clone. The chain carries TRBV19 and TRBJ1-1; D might be TRBD1 (6 bases). The CDR3 has 14 residues. Germline loops: CDR1 LNHDA, CDR2 SQIVND (reference sequence). V was cut by 3 bases and J by 5 bases, with 13 bases left in between. CDR3 sequence (DNA): TGTGCCAGTAGTATCGGGAAGAGGGGGACTGAAGCTTTCTTT. Amino acid sequence: CASSIGKRGTEAFF.